This TCR beta chain was captured in a study of PD-1 blockade in classical Hodgkin lymphoma. In the study overall: Nivolumab 3 mg/kg was given intravenously every 2 weeks. Study results and limitations: As was reported, newly diagnosed patients showed lower baseline TCR diversity than healthy donors did. A significant rise in TCR diversity was seen by C4D1 for CD4+ cells but not for CD8+ cells. Prior therapy or disease activity may underlie the repertoire differences, whose causes remain undefined.

All the patients suffered relapse after autologous stem cell transplantation, and brentuximab vedotin exposure differed. Between the trimmed V and J ends, which lost 8 bases and 0 bases, there was a span of 12 bases. Per the germline V gene, CDR1 is MGHDK and CDR2 is SYGVNS. This CDR3 comprises 14 residues. Note on this clone: Its antigen is undetermined.

Generated by immunoSEQ multiplex PCR, the TCRdb table keeps only in-frame clones and is missing some. The data show 20,000 to 25,000 clones, 60% to 85% seen once. The sequencing here drew on peripheral blood mononuclear cells (PBMCs), taken before the second cycle of nivolumab. The origin of this receptor is a human donor with classical Hodgkin lymphoma. This chain connects TRBV25-1 to TRBJ2-3; D ambiguous. The CDR3 DNA follows: TGTGCCAGCGCCAGGCAGTTCAGCACAGATACGCAGTATTTT. It encodes CASARQFSTDTQYF. Together with reference TRBV25-1 and TRBJ2-3, the CDR3 gives the full variable domain: EADIYQTPRYLVIGTGKKITLECSQTMGHDKMYWYQQDPGMELHLIHYSYGVNSTEKGDLSSESTVSRIRTEHFPLTLESARPSHTSQYLCASARQFSTDTQYFGPGTRLTVL.